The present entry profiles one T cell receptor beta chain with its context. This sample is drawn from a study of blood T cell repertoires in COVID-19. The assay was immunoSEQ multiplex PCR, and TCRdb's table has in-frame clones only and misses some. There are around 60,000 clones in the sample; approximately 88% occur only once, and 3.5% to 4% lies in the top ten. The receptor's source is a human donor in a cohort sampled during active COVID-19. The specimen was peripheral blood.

Written as DNA, the CDR3 is TGTGCCAGCAGTCCCCTCCAGGGCTCGGGAGAGACCCAGTACTTC. Translating it yields CASSPLQGSGETQYF. V usage is TRBV27 and J usage is TRBJ2-5; possibly TRBD1 for D (5 bases). Germline assignment: CDR1 MNHEY and CDR2 SMNVEV (reference sequence). V was cut by 5 bases and J by 4 bases, with 17 bases left in between. The CDR3 extends over 15 amino acids.